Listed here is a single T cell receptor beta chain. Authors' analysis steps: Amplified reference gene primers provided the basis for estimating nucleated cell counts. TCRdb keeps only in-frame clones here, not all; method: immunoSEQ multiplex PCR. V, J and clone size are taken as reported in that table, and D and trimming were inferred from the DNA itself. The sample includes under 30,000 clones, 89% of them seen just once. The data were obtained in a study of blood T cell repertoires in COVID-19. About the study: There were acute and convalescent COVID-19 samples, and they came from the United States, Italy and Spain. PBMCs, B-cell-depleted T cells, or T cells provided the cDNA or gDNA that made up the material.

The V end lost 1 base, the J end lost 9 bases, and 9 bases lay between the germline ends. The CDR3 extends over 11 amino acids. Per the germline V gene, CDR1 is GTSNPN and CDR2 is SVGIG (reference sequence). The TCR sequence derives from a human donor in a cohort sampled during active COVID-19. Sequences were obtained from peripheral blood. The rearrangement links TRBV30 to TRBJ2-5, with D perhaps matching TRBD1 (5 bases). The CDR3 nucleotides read TGTGCCTGGAGTGATTGGGGCCCCCAGTACTTC. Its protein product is CAWSDWGPQYF.